This is a list of T cell receptor beta chains from one sample in a study of tumor and adjacent non-tumor tissue in lung cancer. One entry per CDR3 protein results from TCRdb running MiXCR on the multiplex PCR reads. The sample lists about 85,000 distinct CDR3 sequences, 61% occurring once. Sequenced material: lung tumor tissue. Every receptor here comes from a man aged 70 or older with non-small cell lung cancer. Both conserved end residues are part of each CDR3. D genes are given only for firm matches. The size of a clone is reported for some rows only, either as once, few or many, or as a class for expanded clones.

>TRBJ2-6|TRBD1|few|TRBV11-2
TGTACCAGCAGCTCTCCGAGGGGAAGAGGGGGCTCTGGTGCCAACGTCCTGACTTTC
CTSSSPRGRGGSGANVLTF
>TRBJ1-6|NA|NA|TRBV6-6
TGTGCCAGCAGTTACTCCGGGGACGCCCCCCACAATTCACCTCTCCACTTT
CASSYSGDAPHNSPLHF
>TRBJ1-2|NA|once|TRBV11-2
TGTGCCAGTAGCTTAATAGGAGGCAACACCTTC
CASSLIGGNTF
>TRBJ2-5|NA|NA|TRBV20-1
TGCAGTGATAGGTTCGGGGGAGAGACTCAGTACTTC
CSDRFGGETQYF
>TRBJ2-3|NA|NA|TRBV12-3/TRBV12-4
TGTGCTAGCAGTCCTAGACCTCGCAAATATTTT
CASSPRPRKYF
>TRBJ2-3|NA|NA|TRBV11-2
TGTGCCAGCATCACCGGTCAGGGTTTAGCAAATACGCAGTATTTT
CASITGQGLANTQYF
>TRBJ2-6|NA|many|TRBV28
TGTGCCAGCAGTAACATGGGGCTGGACGGGGCCAACGTCCTGACTTTC
CASSNMGLDGANVLTF
>TRBJ2-1|NA|once|TRBV6-1
TGTGCCAGCACTGCGGATAGGGGCAGTAGTGGGCAGTTCTTC
CASTADRGSSGQFF
>TRBJ1-1|NA|NA|TRBV6-4
TGTGCCAACAGTGATGAAGGAGGCGCTCGCGAAGCTATCTTT
CANSDEGGAREAIF
>TRBJ2-7|TRBD2|NA|TRBV20-1
TGCAGTGCTGCCCTGACTAGCGGGAGGGCCGACTACGAGCAGTACTTC
CSAALTSGRADYEQYF